What follows describes a single T cell receptor (beta chain). A read error may account for a junction end that differs from germline. Next came a second PCR, run for about 7 to 11 cycles, which used a sample-barcoded 5' primer along with a J-beta primer mix. One entry per CDR3 protein, called by TCRdb with MiXCR from the 5' RACE reads. The sample shows some 690,000 distinct CDR3 sequences, about 20% of them seen only once. This sample was taken from a study of blood T cells in healthy people across ages. Researchers collected 9.5 to 10 milliliters of peripheral blood from every single donor. The clonotype was recovered from a man aged 65 to 79 in good health. The specimen sequenced was blood.

The CDR3 here is CGTARMNTEAFF. CDR3 nucleotide sequence: TGTGGGACAGCTCGAATGAACACTGAAGCTTTCTTT. V is TRBV29-1 and J is TRBJ1-1; the match to TRBD1 covers 7 bases. The V gene's germline CDR1 is SQVTM and CDR2 ANQGSEA. The CDR3 covers 12 residues. The full variable domain, completed using reference TRBV29-1 and TRBJ1-1, is SAVISQKPSRDICQRGTSLTIQCQVDSQVTMMFWYRQQPGQSLTLIATANQGSEATYESGFVIDKFPISRPNLTFSTLTVSNMSPEDSSIYLCGTARMNTEAFFGQGTRLTVV.